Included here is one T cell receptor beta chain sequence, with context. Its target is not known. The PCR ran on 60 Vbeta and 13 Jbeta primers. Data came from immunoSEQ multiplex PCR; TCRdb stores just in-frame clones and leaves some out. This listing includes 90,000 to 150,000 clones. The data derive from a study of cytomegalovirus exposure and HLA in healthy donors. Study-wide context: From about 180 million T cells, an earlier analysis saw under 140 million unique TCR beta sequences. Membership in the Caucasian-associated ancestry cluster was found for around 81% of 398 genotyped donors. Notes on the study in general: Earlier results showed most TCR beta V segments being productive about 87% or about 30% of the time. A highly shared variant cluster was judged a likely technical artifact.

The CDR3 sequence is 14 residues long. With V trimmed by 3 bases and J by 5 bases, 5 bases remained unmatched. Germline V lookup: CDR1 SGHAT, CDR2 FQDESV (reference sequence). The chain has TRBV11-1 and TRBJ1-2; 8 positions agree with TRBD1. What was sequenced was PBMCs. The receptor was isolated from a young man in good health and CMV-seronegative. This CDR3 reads CASSLGQAGYGYTF. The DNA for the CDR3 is TGTGCCAGCAGCTTGGGACAGGCAGGGTATGGCTACACCTTC.